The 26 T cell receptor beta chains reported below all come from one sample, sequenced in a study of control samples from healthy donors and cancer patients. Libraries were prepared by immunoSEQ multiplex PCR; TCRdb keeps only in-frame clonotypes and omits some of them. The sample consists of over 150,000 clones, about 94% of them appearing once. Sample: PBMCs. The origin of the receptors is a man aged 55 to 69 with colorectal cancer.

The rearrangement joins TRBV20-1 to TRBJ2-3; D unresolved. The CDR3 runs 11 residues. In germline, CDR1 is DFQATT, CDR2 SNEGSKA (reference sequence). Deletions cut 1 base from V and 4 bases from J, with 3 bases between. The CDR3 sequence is CSARVADTQYF. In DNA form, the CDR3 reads TGCAGTGCTAGAGTGGCAGATACGCAGTATTTT.

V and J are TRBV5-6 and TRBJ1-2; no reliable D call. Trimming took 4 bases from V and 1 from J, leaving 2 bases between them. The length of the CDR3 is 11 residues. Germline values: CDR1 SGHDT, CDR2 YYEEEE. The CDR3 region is CASSRNYGYTF. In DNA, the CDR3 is TGTGCCAGCAGCCGTAACTATGGCTACACCTTC.

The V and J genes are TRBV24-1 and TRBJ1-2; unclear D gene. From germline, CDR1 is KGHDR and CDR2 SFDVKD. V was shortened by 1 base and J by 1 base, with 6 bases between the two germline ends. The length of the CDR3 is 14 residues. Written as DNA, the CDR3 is TGTGCCACCAGTGATTTTACCCTTAACTATGGCTACACCTTC. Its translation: CATSDFTLNYGYTF.

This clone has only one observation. The CDR3 DNA sequence: TGCGCCAGCAGCCAAGACTACAGTAAGGTCAAGCAGTTCTTC. Residues: CASSQDYSKVKQFF. V is TRBV4-3 and J is TRBJ2-1; D is uncertain. V gave up 0 bases and J gave up 11 bases, with 14 bases separating them. The germline CDR1 and CDR2 sequences are LGHNA and YSLEER. The CDR3 contains 14 residues.

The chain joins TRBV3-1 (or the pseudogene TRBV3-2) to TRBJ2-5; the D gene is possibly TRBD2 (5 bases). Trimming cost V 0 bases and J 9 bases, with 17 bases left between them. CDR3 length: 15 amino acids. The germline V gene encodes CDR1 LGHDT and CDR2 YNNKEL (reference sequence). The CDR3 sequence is CASSQDRLARLSQYF. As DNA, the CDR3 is TGTGCCAGCAGCCAAGATCGGCTAGCCCGCCTTTCCCAGTACTTC.

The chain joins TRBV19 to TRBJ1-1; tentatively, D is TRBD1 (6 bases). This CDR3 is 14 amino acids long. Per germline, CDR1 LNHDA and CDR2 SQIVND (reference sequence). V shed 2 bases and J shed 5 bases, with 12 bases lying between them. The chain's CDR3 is CASSIRGAETEAFF. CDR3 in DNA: TGTGCCAGTAGTATACGGGGGGCGGAAACTGAAGCTTTCTTT.

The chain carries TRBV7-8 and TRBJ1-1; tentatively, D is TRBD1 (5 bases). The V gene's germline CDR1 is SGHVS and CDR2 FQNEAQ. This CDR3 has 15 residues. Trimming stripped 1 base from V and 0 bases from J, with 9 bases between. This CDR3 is CASSLDGGLNTEAFF. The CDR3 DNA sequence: TGTGCCAGCAGCTTAGATGGGGGACTGAACACTGAAGCTTTCTTT.

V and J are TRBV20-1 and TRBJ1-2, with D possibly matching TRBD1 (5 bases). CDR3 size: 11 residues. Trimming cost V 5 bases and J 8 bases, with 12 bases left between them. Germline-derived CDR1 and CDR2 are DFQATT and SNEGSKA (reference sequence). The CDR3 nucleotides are TGCAGTGCTCGGGGCTCAGTAGGCTACACCTTC. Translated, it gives CSARGSVGYTF.

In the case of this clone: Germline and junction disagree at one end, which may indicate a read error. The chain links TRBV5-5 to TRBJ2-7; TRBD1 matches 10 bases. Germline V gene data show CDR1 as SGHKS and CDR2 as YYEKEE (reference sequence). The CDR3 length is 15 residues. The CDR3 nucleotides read TGTGCCAGCAGATTGGACAGGGGGATCTCCTACGAGCAGTACTTC. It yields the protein CASRLDRGISYEQYF.

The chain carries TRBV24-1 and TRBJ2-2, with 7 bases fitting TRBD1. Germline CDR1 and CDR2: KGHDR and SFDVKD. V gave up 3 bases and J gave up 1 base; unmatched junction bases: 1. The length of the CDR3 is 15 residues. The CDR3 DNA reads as TGTGCCACCAGTGATGGGGACAGGAACACCGGGGAGCTGTTTTTT. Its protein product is CATSDGDRNTGELFF.

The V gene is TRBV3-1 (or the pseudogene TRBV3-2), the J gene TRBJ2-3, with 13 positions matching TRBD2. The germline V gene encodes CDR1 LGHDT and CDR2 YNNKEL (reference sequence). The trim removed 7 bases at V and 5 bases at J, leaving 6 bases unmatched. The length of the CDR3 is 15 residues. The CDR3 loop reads CASTPTSGGLDTQYF. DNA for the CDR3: TGTGCCAGCACCCCGACTAGCGGGGGGTTAGATACGCAGTATTTT.

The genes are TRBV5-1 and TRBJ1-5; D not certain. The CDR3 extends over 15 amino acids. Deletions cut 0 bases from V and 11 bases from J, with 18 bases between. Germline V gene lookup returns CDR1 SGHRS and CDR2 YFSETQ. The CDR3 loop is CASSLEGGRMAAQHF. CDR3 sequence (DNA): TGCGCCAGCAGCTTGGAGGGCGGTCGAATGGCGGCCCAGCATTTT.

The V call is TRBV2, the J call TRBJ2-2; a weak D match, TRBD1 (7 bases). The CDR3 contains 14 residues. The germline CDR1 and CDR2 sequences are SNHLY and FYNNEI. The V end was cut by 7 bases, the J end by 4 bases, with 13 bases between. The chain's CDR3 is CASMGQGGTGELFF. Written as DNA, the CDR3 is TGTGCCAGCATGGGGCAGGGGGGCACCGGGGAGCTGTTTTTT.

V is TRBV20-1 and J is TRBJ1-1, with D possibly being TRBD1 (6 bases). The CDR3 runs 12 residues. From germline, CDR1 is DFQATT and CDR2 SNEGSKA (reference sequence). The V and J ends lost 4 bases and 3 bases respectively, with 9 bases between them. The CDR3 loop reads CSATEGDTEAFF. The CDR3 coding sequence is TGCAGTGCTACTGAGGGGGACACTGAAGCTTTCTTT.

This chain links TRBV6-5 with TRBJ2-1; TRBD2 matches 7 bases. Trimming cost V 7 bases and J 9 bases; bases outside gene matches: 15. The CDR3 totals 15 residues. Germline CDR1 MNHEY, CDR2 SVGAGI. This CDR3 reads CASKITGLDVGEQFF. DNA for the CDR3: TGTGCCAGCAAAATCACCGGACTAGACGTCGGTGAGCAGTTCTTC.

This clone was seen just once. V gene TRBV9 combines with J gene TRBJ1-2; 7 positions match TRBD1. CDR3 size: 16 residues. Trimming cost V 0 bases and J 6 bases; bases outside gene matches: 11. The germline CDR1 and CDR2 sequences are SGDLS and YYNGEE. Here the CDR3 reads CASSVAVPRQGNGYTF. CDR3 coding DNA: TGTGCCAGCAGCGTAGCCGTACCCCGACAGGGAAATGGCTACACCTTC.

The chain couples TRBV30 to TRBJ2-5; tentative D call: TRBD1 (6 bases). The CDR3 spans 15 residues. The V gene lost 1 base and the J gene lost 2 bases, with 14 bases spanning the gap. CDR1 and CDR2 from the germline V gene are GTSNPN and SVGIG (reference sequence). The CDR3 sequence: CAWSAHGTSQETQYF. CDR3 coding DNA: TGTGCCTGGAGTGCCCATGGGACATCGCAAGAGACCCAGTACTTC.

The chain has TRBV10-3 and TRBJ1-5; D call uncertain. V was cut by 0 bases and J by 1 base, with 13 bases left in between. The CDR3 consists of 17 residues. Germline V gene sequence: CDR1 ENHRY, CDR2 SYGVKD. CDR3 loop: CAISESVGTFSNQPQHF. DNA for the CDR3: TGTGCCATCAGTGAGTCGGTGGGAACTTTCAGCAATCAGCCCCAGCATTTT.

CDR3 nucleotides: TGTGCCAGCTCACTAGGACCGGGACAGGGAGGCTATGGCTACACCTTC. Translated: CASSLGPGQGGYGYTF. The chain uses TRBV18 and TRBJ1-2, with 9 bases lining up with TRBD1. V gave up 4 bases and J gave up 4 bases; unmatched junction bases: 10. The germline gives CDR1 KGHSH, CDR2 LQKENI. The CDR3 runs 16 residues.

The CDR3 DNA reads TGTGCCAGCTCACCACCGAGGGCCGTTAATGAAAAACTGTTTTTT. Protein: CASSPPRAVNEKLFF. The chain couples TRBV18 to TRBJ1-4; no definite D call. Trimming took off 0 bases at V and 4 bases at J, with 9 bases between the two ends. This CDR3 comprises 15 residues. Germline V gene lookup returns CDR1 KGHSH and CDR2 LQKENI.

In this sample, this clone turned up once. The chain's CDR3 is CASSLVGGNTEAFF. Here the CDR3 DNA reads TGTGCCAGCAGCTTAGTGGGGGGTAACACTGAAGCTTTCTTT. The chain links TRBV7-2 to TRBJ1-1; D is perhaps TRBD1 (5 bases). The CDR3 consists of 14 residues. V was shortened by 1 base and J by 2 bases, with 8 bases between the two germline ends. Per the germline V gene, CDR1 is SGHTA and CDR2 is FQGNSA.

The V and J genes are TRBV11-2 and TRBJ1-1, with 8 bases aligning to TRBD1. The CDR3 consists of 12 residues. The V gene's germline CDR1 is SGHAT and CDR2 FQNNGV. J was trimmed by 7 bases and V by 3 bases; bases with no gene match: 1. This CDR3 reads CASSLTGVEAFF. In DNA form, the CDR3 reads TGTGCCAGCAGCTTGACAGGGGTTGAAGCTTTCTTT.

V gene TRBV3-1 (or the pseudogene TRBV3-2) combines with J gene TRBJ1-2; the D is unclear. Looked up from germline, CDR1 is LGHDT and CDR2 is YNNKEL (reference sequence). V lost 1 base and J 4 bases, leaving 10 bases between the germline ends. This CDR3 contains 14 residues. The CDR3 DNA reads TGTGCCAGCAGCCAAGGTAATCAGCTCTATGGCTACACCTTC. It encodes CASSQGNQLYGYTF.

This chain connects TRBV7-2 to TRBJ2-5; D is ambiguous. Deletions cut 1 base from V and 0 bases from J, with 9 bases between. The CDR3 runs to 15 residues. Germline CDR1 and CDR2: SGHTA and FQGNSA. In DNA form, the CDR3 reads TGTGCCAGCAGCTTAGATAACGGATACCAAGAGACCCAGTACTTC. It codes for CASSLDNGYQETQYF.

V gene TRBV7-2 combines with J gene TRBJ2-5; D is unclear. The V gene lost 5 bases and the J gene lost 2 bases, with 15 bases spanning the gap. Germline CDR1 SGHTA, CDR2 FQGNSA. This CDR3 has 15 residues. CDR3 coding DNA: TGTGCCAGCAGCCGTCCGGCCGCAAAGCAAGAGACCCAGTACTTC. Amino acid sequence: CASSRPAAKQETQYF.

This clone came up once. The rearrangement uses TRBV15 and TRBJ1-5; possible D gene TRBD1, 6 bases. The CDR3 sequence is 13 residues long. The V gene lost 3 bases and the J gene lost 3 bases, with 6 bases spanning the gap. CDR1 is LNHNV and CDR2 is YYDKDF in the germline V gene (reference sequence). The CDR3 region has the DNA TGTGCCACCAGCAGGGGGGCCAATCAGCCCCAGCATTTT. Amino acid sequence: CATSRGANQPQHF.